The clone carrying this T cell receptor beta chain was detected a few times. As yet, its antigen is unknown. This sample is part of a study of post-analysis software for immune sequencing data. Unique molecular identifiers were carried by the TCR beta cDNA libraries. The yield from around 1 to 10 million T cells was around 500,000 cDNA molecules in total. MiXCR was run by TCRdb on the PCR reads, yielding one entry per CDR3 protein. The data contain 150,000 to 200,000 distinct CDR3 sequences, 25% to 35% of them seen just once; the ten biggest clones take up about 1.6%. Points from the study as a whole: Normalized Chao1 diversity in multiple sclerosis patients fell significantly below that of controls.

Sample: blood. The sequence came from a girl aged 10 to 17 with multiple sclerosis.

DNA of the CDR3: TGTGCCAGCAGCCAACCCGGTAGGGGGACAGGGGGCTTGGACACTGAAGCTTTCTTT. It is translated as CASSQPGRGTGGLDTEAFF. This sequence joins TRBV14 and TRBJ1-1, with 12 bases matching TRBD1. J gave up 3 bases and V 2 bases, and 13 bases lay outside the gene matches. Per the germline V gene, CDR1 is SGHDN and CDR2 is FVKESK. The CDR3 covers 19 residues.